The present TCR beta chain was sequenced within a study of blood T cells in healthy people across ages. Primers used in a second PCR of roughly 6 to 11 cycles were a sample-barcoded 5' primer and a J-beta primer mix. All samples yielded 2.5 million or more CDR3-containing paired-end reads. TCRdb independently ran MiXCR on the 5' RACE reads; one entry per CDR3 protein. Of around 800,000 distinct CDR3 sequences in the sample, about 46% were seen once. The specimen was blood. This clonotype originated in a man aged 80 or over in good health.

The CDR3 DNA is TGCAGTGCTAGGACTAGCGGGAGGGATGCGCAGTATTTT. This codes for CSARTSGRDAQYF. This rearrangement joins TRBV20-1 to TRBJ2-3, with TRBD2 matching 14 bases. The CDR3 sequence is 13 residues long. After removal of 3 bases from V and 10 bases from J, the junction contained 3 bases not matched to a gene. Germline CDR1 reads DFQATT; CDR2 reads SNEGSKA (reference sequence).